This T cell receptor (beta chain) derives from a study of radiation and T cells in renal cell carcinoma (dated by TCRdb to about 2020). Study-level background: The samples were obtained from a clinical trial, where primary renal cell carcinomas were treated with 15 Gy stereotactic body radiation therapy and then removed by nephrectomy 4 weeks afterward. TCR beta sequencing covered 50 to 55 samples in total, comprising some 25 tumors and approximately 27 peripheral blood samples. A total of roughly 3,900,000 unique CDR3 nucleotide sequences, encoding around 2.7 million unique CDR3 amino acid sequences, were found across all 50 or so samples. The full study reports these points: No pretreatment tumor biopsies were available, so the baseline intratumoral presence of clonotypes could not be determined. Effects of radiation dose or scheduling on the TCR repertoire could not be addressed with the single-armed trial design. Top tumor clonotypes rose in blood from baseline to 2 weeks post-radiation, then contracted by 4 weeks, suggesting transient expansion of tumor-resident clones. Changes in the blood repertoire were not tracked past 4 weeks after treatment.

The immunoSEQ kit was used, according to the manufacturer's recommendations, to generate TCR beta libraries from genomic DNA. To prepare the libraries, a first multiplex PCR with proprietary primers was run, followed by a second PCR that added unique barcodes, and a bead cleanup was done after each round. A positive control reaction and a negative control reaction, both provided in the kit, were run with every batch of samples. The final libraries were assessed on an Agilent 4200 TapeStation D1000 ScreenTape, pooled by volume, and quantified by qPCR. Sequencing ran on an Illumina NextSeq500 with a MidOutput 150-cycle cartridge, using 156 Read1 and 15 Index1 cycles with kit custom primers. The pooled library was loaded at 0.9 to 1 pM with an approximately 20% PhiX control spike-in. From the authors' description of their analysis: Vendor-processed data were analyzed in R, with a clonotype defined as all T cells sharing the same CDR3 nucleotide sequence. In the clone abundance analyses, frequencies were normalized to the 10,000 most abundant clones in each sample. Before analysis, public T cell clones were removed, and these numbered fewer than six per sample on average. A difference in abundance of at least 32-fold between compartments was used to define tumor-enriched and baseline blood-enriched clonotypes. A beta-binomial differential abundance model was used to identify clonotypes that expanded or contracted between blood time points. Tumor-blood repertoire similarity was measured with the Baroni-Urbani and Buser coefficient, and group comparisons used two-tailed Wilcoxon tests in R. TCRdb limited this immuneACCESS table to in-frame rearrangements with V and J called. A share of clones is missing; checked studies link under half to unresolved V genes, and the rest is unexplained. V, J and clone size are taken as reported in that table, and D and trimming were inferred from the DNA itself. This sample has 130,000 or so clones in its table, and roughly 84% of those were observed once. Around 12% of the sample comes from the top ten.

Including the terminal cysteine and phenylalanine, the CDR3 comprises 18 residues. Of the read, only the CDR3 DNA is kept; its 54 bases are in frame from base 1. From V the trimming removes 0 bases and from J it removes 4 bases, while the gene matches leave 7 bases of the junction unaccounted for. Via the germline V gene, CDR1 is LGHNA and CDR2 YSLEER. In regard to this clone: This receptor's antigen is unknown. There are no base qualities to consult, and no much larger clone falls within one base.

Interpreted using the paper, the time point label stands for: baseline pretreatment blood. The treatment or condition label corresponds to: 15 Gy SBRT to primary tumor, nephrectomy 4 weeks later. To track tumor-enriched clonotypes, serial peripheral blood was sampled from radiation-treated patients at baseline and at 2 weeks and 4 weeks after SBRT. All patients had renal cell carcinoma with clear cell pathology. The QIAamp DNA Blood Mini Kit (Qiagen) was used to prepare genomic DNA for TCR sequencing. Only samples passing all quality control checks were included in the analyses. Rearrangement joined TRBV4-3 to TRBJ2-1; 12 middle bases align to TRBD2. The TCR sequence derives from a woman aged 45-65 years with renal cell carcinoma. This specimen consisted of blood, obtained from a patient whose treatment included radiotherapy and nephrectomy. The bases are TGCGCCAGCAGCCAAGATGGGCTAGCGGGGGGGCGGTACAATGAGCAGTTCTTC. Protein translation: CASSQDGLAGGRYNEQFF.